This TCR beta chain stems from a study of cytomegalovirus exposure and HLA in healthy donors. This clone was seen only once. Its matching antigen is unknown. PCR used 60 Vbeta primers and 13 Jbeta primers. Libraries were prepared by immunoSEQ multiplex PCR; TCRdb keeps only in-frame clonotypes and omits some of them. The repertoire holds around 120,000 clones, around 70% seen once, with 8.2% in the top ten. CDR1 is MNHEY and CDR2 is SVGAGI in the germline V gene. This CDR3 has 15 residues. V shed 6 bases and J 1 base; nucleotides not matched to a gene: 4. Whole-study findings and limits: Several of the most significant clusters were apparently associated with common viral pathogens in a later analysis. As immune exposure information, only CMV serostatus was available.

This clonotype originated in a woman between 40 and 50 years old in good health and CMV-seropositive. This sequence joins TRBV6-5 and TRBJ2-3, with 10 positions matching TRBD2. The sample was PBMCs. This CDR3 reads CASSPGLAGTDTQYF. The CDR3 DNA is TGTGCCAGCAGCCCCGGACTAGCGGGCACAGATACGCAGTATTTT.